The sequence of this TCR beta chain was determined in a study of blood T cell repertoires in COVID-19. Turning to the study itself: In each case, the material was cDNA or gDNA derived from T cells, B-cell-depleted T cells, or PBMCs.

Using immunoSEQ multiplex PCR, the repertoire was profiled, and TCRdb retains in-frame clones only, with some absent. The repertoire holds 220,000 or so clones, with around 90% as singletons. Trimming cost V 1 base and J 4 bases; bases outside gene matches: 7. The CDR3 extends over 16 amino acids. Germline assignment: CDR1 LNHDA and CDR2 SQIVND (reference sequence). The TCR was taken from a man in his 60s who had recovered from COVID-19. The sample taken for sequencing was peripheral blood. The chain recombines TRBV19 with TRBJ2-7; TRBD2 matches 10 bases. The DNA for the CDR3 is TGTGCCAGTAGTATAGTCGGTAGCGGGGGGTCTTACGAGCAGTACTTC. Amino acids: CASSIVGSGGSYEQYF.